This T cell receptor (beta chain) was identified during a study of T-cell reconstitution after alpha-beta-depleted transplantation in children. Study-level results: As was reported, about two months after transplant, alpha-beta T cells came from several hundred expanded graft clones. TCRbeta diversity was high at day 60 in some patients (a result of surviving recipient T cells and thymic progenitors). Diversity and T-cell counts at one year after transplant derived mostly from new T cells.

V lost 5 bases and J lost 0; bases outside the gene matches: 9. Germline CDR1 and CDR2: SEHNR and FQNEAQ (reference sequence). This CDR3 has 16 amino acids. Unique molecular identifiers were incorporated during preparation of the TCRbeta library. TCRdb re-derived calls from the PCR reads in MiXCR, one entry per CDR3 protein. The sample lists approximately 980,000 distinct CDR3 sequences, less than 30% occurring once. For this clonotype: Its antigen is not identified.

The material was PBMCs, mostly from graft donor cells, obtained 360 days after TCRalphabeta/CD19-depleted stem cell transplant. The sequence derives from a boy less than two years old who had a stem cell transplant for SCID, so the T cells may come from the graft donor. V gene TRBV7-9 combines with J gene TRBJ2-7; 8 nucleotides agree with TRBD2. CDR3 coding DNA: TGTGCCAGCAGCATTAGCGGGGCCCTAAGCTCCTACGAGCAGTACTTC. As protein: CASSISGALSSYEQYF.